The clone carrying this T cell receptor beta chain has a count of ten or more. The data originate from a study of patients with pleural tuberculosis. The V and J ends lost 3 bases and 3 bases respectively, with 9 bases between them. CDR3 length: 13 residues. The germline V gene has CDR1 MDHEN and CDR2 SYDVKM. TCRdb ran MiXCR on the reads and lists one entry per CDR3 protein. The sample has around 50,000 distinct CDR3 sequences, less than 8% seen once; the top ten hold around 15%. The chain joins TRBV28 to TRBJ2-7; D not resolved. The receptor's source is a human donor with pleural tuberculosis. The DNA for the CDR3 is TGTGCCAGCAGTTTTGAGACACGCTACGAGCAGTACGTC. Its protein product is CASSFETRYEQYV.